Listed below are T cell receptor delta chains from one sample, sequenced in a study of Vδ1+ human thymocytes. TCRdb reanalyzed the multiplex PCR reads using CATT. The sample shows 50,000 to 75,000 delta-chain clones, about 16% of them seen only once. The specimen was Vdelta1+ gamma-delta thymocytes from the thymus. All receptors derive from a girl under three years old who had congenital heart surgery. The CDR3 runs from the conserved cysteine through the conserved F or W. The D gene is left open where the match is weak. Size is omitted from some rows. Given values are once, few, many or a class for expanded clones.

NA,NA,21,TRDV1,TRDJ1,CALGAPSSRWWDKEGTDKLIF,TGTGCTCTTGGGGCACCTTCCTCCCGTTGGTGGGATAAGGAAGGCACCGATAAACTCATCTTT
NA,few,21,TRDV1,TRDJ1,CALGGCLLRGTPKNSTDKLIF,TGTGCTCTTGGGGGGTGCCTTCTACGGGGGACCCCGAAGAACTCCACCGATAAACTCATCTTT
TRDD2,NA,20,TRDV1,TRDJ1,CALGESLPVGPHCLPMKLIF,TGTGCTCTTGGGGAATCCCTTCCTGTCGGCCCCCACTGTTTGCCCATGAAACTCATCTTT
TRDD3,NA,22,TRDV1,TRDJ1,CALGELFPHDDTGGYFADKLIF,TGTGCTCTTGGGGAACTCTTTCCACACGATGATACTGGGGGATACTTCGCCGATAAACTCATCTTT
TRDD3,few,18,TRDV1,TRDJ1,CALGWRRGTGGYTDKLIF,TGTGCTCTTGGGTGGCGGCGCGGTACTGGGGGATATACGGATAAACTCATCTTT
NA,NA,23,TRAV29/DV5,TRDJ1,CSVLLCSKRARAGGSGYTDKLIF,NA
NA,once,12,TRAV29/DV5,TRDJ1,CAASAILRKLIF,TGTGCCGCAAGCGCCATCTTACGAAAGCTCATCTTT
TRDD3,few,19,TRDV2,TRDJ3,CAPWGFWGIRPWDTRQMFF,TGTGCACCCTGGGGGTTCTGGGGGATACGGCCCTGGGACACCCGACAGATGTTTTTC
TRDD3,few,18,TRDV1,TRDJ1,CALGELGAGGYASDKLIF,TGTGCTCTTGGGGAACTGGGGGCTGGGGGATACGCCTCCGATAAACTCATCTTT
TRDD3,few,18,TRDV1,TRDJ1,CALGELVGTGDFTDKLIF,TGTGCTCTTGGGGAACTAGTCGGTACTGGGGACTTCACCGATAAACTCATCTTT